Below, 4 T cell receptor beta chains from the same sample are listed, as sequenced in a study of control samples from healthy donors and cancer patients. The data were produced by immunoSEQ multiplex PCR, yet TCRdb's version contains in-frame clones alone and is incomplete. The data contain over 150,000 clones, roughly 89% of them singletons. Sequencing input: blood. The receptor source for this set is a woman in her forties or fifties in good health.

This chain connects TRBV7-2 to TRBJ2-1; 11 bases are shared with TRBD1. The J segment lost 7 bases and the V segment lost 11 bases, leaving 7 bases of the junction unmatched. Per germline, CDR1 SGHTA and CDR2 FQGNSA. The CDR3 loop spans 13 amino acids. The CDR3 region is CACGQGAINEQFF. The CDR3 nucleotides are TGTGCCTGCGGACAGGGGGCGATTAATGAGCAGTTCTTC.

The genes are TRBV4-3 and TRBJ1-5; weak D call: TRBD1 (5 bases). CDR1 is LGHNA, CDR2 YSLEER, per germline. Trimming shortened V by 0 bases and J by 2 bases, and 8 bases separated the two germline ends. The CDR3 runs 15 residues. The CDR3 loop is CASSQDGGGNQPQHF. In DNA, the CDR3 is TGCGCCAGCAGCCAAGATGGGGGGGGCAATCAGCCCCAGCATTTT.

The table lists this clone with a count of one. This chain connects TRBV5-5 to TRBJ1-5; D ambiguous. V was pared by 4 bases and J by 1 base, with 9 bases between. Germline CDR1 is SGHKS and CDR2 is YYEKEE (reference sequence). The CDR3 covers 14 residues. The CDR3: CASSTIISNQPQHF. The CDR3 nucleotides read TGTGCCAGCAGCACGATAATAAGCAATCAGCCCCAGCATTTT.

The table lists this clone with a count of one. The chain is built from TRBV20-1 and TRBJ1-2, with D perhaps matching TRBD1 (5 bases). Trimming removed 3 bases from V and 4 bases from J, with 6 bases in between. Germline CDR1 is DFQATT and CDR2 is SNEGSKA (reference sequence). The CDR3 is 11 amino acids. The CDR3 is CSASGGYGYTF. The CDR3, as DNA: TGCAGTGCTAGTGGGGGCTATGGCTACACCTTC.